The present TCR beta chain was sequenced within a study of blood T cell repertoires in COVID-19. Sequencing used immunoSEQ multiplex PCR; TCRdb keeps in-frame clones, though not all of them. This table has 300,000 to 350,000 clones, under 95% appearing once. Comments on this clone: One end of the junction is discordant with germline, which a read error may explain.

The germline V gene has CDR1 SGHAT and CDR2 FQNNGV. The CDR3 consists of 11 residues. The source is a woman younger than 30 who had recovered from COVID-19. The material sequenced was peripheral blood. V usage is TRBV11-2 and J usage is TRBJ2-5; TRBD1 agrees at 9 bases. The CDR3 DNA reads TGTGCCAGCAGCCACATCGGGACAGGGAACTTC. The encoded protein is CASSHIGTGNF.